This TCR beta chain was found in a study of blood T cell repertoires in COVID-19. Study-wide background: Samples came from the United States, Italy and Spain, spanning acute and convalescent COVID-19.

Germline V gene data show CDR1 as DFQATT and CDR2 as SNEGSKA (reference sequence). The CDR3 covers 11 residues. Libraries were prepared by immunoSEQ multiplex PCR; TCRdb keeps only in-frame clonotypes and omits some of them. The sample holds about 270,000 clones, roughly 90% seen once. This clone came up a few times. The sample consisted of peripheral blood. The clonotype originates from a woman aged 30 to 39 with COVID-19, enrolled during active disease. The chain recombines TRBV20-1 with TRBJ2-7; TRBD1 agrees at 9 bases. For the CDR3, the DNA is TGCAGCCCCGGACAGGGGAACGAGCAGTACTTC. It encodes CSPGQGNEQYF.